This T cell receptor beta chain was observed in a study of post-analysis software for immune sequencing data. As for the study in general: Disease trajectories encompassed relapsing-remitting, secondary progressive and progressive-relapsing multiple sclerosis. Whole-study results and caveats: Included in a set of roughly five TRBV segments more frequent in patients than controls were TRBV5-6, TRBV5-1 and TRBV20-1. Controls significantly exceeded multiple sclerosis patients in normalized Chao1 diversity.

Of note for this clonotype: Its target is not known. At one boundary the junction diverges from the germline segment, which might be a read error.

The germline CDR1 and CDR2 sequences are MNHEY and SMNVEV (reference sequence). This CDR3 region has 12 residues. Unique molecular identifiers had been added to the TCR beta cDNA libraries. MiXCR was run by TCRdb on the PCR reads, yielding one entry per CDR3 protein. This sample yields about 460,000 distinct CDR3 sequences, of which 45% are seen a single time; 9.5% to 13% belongs to the top ten. This TCR was sampled from a girl under 18 with multiple sclerosis. The sequencing input was blood. The chain carries TRBV27 and TRBJ2-4; D call uncertain. Near its end, the DNA agrees better with TRBJ2-7, so the J call may be wrong. CDR3 amino acids: CACSPGVYEQYF. As DNA, the CDR3 is TGTGCCTGCAGTCCAGGAGTCTACGAGCAGTACTTC.